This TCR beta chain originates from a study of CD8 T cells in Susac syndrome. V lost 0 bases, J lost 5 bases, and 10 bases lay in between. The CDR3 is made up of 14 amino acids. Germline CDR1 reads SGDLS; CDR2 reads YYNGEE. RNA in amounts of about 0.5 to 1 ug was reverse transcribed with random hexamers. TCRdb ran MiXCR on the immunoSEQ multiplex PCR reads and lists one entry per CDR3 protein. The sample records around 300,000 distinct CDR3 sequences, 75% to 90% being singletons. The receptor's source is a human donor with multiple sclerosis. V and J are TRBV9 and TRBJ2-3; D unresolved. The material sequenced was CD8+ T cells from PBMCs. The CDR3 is CASSVVTGEDTQYF. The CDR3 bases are TGTGCCAGCAGCGTAGTTACGGGTGAAGATACGCAGTATTTT.